The source of this TCR beta chain is a study of radiation and T cells in renal cell carcinoma. Time point indicated: blood 2 weeks post-SBRT. Stated treatment: 15 Gy SBRT to primary tumor, nephrectomy 4 weeks later. Libraries were prepared by immunoSEQ multiplex PCR; TCRdb keeps only in-frame clonotypes and omits some of them. Of some 76,000 clones in the sample, roughly 82% were seen once. V was cut by 6 bases and J by 5 bases, with 10 bases left in between. Germline CDR1 reads DFQATT; CDR2 reads SNEGSKA (reference sequence). This CDR3 contains 11 residues. This receptor was taken from a man aged 60-69 years with renal cell carcinoma. The rearrangement uses TRBV20-1 and TRBJ2-5; D ambiguous. The sample in question was blood, obtained from a patient whose treatment included radiotherapy and nephrectomy. CDR3 sequence: CSALRRETQYF. CDR3 bases: TGCAGTGCGCTACGCCGTGAGACCCAGTACTTC.